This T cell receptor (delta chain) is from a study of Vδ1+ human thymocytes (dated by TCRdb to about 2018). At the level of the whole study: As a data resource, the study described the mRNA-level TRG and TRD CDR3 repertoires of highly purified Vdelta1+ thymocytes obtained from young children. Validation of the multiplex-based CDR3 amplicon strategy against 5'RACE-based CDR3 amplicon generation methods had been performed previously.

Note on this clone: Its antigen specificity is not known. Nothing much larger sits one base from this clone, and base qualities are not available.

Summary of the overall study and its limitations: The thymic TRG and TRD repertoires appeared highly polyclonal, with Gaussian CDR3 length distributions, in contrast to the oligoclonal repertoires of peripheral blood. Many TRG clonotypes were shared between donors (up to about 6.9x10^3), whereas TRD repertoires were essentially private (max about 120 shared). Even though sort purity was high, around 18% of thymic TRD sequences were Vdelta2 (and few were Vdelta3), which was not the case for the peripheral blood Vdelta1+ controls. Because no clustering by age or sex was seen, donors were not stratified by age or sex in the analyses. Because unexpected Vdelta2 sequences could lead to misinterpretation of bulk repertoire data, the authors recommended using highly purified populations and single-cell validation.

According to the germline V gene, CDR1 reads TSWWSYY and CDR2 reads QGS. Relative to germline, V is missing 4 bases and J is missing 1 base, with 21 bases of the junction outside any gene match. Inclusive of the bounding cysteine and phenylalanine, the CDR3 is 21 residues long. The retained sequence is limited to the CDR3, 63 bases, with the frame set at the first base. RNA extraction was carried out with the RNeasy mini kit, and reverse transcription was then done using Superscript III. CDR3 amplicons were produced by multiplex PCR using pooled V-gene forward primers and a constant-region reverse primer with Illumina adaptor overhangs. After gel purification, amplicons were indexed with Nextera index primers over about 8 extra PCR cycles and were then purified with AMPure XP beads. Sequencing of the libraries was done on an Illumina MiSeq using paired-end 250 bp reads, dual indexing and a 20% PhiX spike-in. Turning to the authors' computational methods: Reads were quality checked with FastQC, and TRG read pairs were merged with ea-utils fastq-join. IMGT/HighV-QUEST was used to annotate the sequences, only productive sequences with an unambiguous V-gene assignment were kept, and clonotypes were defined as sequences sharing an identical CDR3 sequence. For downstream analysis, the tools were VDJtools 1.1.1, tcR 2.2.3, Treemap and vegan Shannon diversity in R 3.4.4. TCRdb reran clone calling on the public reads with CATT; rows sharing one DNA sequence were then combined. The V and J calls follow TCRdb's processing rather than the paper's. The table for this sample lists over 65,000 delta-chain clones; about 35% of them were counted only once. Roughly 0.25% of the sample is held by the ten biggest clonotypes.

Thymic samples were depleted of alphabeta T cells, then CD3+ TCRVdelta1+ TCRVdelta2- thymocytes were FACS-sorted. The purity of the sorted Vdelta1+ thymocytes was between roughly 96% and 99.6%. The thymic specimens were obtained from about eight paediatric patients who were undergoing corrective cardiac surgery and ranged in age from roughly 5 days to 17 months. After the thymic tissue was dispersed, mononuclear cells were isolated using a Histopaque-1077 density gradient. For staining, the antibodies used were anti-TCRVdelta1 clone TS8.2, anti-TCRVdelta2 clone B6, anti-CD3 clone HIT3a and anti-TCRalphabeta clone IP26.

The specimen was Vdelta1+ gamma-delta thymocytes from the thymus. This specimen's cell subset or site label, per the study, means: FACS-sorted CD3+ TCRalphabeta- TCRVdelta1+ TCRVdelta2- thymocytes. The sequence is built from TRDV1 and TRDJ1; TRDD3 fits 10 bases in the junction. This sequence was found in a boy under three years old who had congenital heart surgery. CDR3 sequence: CALGVLPSSGTGGFGTDKLIF. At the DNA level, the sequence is TGTGCTCTTGGGGTTCTCCCTTCCTCGGGGACTGGGGGATTCGGCACCGATAAACTCATCTTT.